These 2 T cell receptor beta chains originate from one sample sequenced in a study of blood T cell repertoires in COVID-19. Sequenced by immunoSEQ multiplex PCR; TCRdb stores in-frame clones only, minus some. The data show about 140,000 clones, roughly 88% seen once. Sequencing was performed on peripheral blood. The source of these receptors is a woman aged 45-65 years with acute or convalescent COVID-19.

The V gene is TRBV24-1, the J gene TRBJ2-3; TRBD2 matches at 7 bases. The CDR3 spans 13 residues. Germline V gene sequence: CDR1 KGHDR, CDR2 SFDVKD. J was trimmed by 4 bases and V by 6 bases; bases with no gene match: 3. The CDR3 loop reads CATSLGGADTQYF. The DNA of the CDR3 is TGTGCCACCAGTCTGGGGGGGGCAGATACGCAGTATTTT.

The gene calls are TRBV28 and TRBJ2-7; D gene ambiguous. Trimming left V 2 bases short and J 0 bases short, with 11 bases between. Germline loops: CDR1 MDHEN, CDR2 SYDVKM. The CDR3 is 15 amino acids. The CDR3 bases are TGTGCCAGCAGTTTACCCCAACCCAGCTCCTACGAGCAGTACTTC. Amino acid sequence: CASSLPQPSSYEQYF.